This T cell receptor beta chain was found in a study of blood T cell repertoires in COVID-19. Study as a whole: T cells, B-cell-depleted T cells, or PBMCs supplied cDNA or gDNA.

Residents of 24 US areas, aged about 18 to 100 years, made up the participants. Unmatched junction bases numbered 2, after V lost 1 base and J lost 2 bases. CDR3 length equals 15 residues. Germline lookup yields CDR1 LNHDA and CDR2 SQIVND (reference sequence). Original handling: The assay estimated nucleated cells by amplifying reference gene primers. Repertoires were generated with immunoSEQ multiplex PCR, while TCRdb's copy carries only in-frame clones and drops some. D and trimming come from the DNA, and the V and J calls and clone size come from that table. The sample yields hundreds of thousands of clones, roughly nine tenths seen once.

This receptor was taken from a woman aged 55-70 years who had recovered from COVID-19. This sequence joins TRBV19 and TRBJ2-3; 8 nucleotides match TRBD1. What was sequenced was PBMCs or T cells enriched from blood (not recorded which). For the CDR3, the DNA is TGTGCCAGTAGTATAGCGGACAGGGTCACAGATACGCAGTATTTT. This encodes CASSIADRVTDTQYF.